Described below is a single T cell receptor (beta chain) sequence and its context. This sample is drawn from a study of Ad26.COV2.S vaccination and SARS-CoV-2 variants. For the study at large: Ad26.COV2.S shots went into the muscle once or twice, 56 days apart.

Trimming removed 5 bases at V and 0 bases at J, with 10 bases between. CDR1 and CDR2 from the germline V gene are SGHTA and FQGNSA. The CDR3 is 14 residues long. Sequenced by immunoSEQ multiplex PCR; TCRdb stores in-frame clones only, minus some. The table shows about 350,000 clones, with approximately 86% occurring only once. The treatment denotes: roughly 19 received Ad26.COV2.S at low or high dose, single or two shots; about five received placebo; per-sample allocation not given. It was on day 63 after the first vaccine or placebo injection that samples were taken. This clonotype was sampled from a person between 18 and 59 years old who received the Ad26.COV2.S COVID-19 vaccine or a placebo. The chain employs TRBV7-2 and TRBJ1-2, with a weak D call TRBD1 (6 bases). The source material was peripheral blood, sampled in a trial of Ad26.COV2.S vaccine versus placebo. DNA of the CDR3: TGTGCCAGCAGCGCCGGGACAACTAACTATGGCTACACCTTC. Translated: CASSAGTTNYGYTF.